The entry that follows covers one TCR beta chain sequence. This entry comes from a study of CD4 and CD8 cells across lung adenocarcinoma regions. Trimming took 3 bases from V and 3 from J; bases not matched to a gene: 4. CDR1 is SGHRS, CDR2 YFSETQ, per germline. The length of the CDR3 is 16 residues. TCRdb redid the calling of the PCR reads with MiXCR, one entry per CDR3 protein. The data contain roughly 13,000 distinct CDR3 sequences, around 61% of them seen just once; the ten biggest clones take up 35% to 40%. This receptor was identified in a female donor with lung adenocarcinoma. The CD4 and CD8 labels of this study may be unreliable. V and J are TRBV5-1 and TRBJ2-2; 11 bases line up with TRBD2. Sequenced material: CD8+ T cells from the margin of a lung tumor. Written as DNA, the CDR3 is TGCGCCAGCAGCTGGACTAGCGGGTCGGACACCGGGGAGCTGTTTTTT. This sequence encodes CASSWTSGSDTGELFF. Complete variable domain (other parts from reference TRBV5-1 and TRBJ2-2): KAGVTQTPRYLIKTRGQQVTLSCSPISGHRSVSWYQQTPGQGLQFLFEYFSETQRNKGNFPGRFSGRQFSNSRSEMNVSTLELGDSALYLCASSWTSGSDTGELFFGEGSRLTVL.